A selection of T cell receptor beta chains follows, all from one sample in a study of T cell responses to AZD1222 COVID-19 vaccine. TCRdb keeps only in-frame clones here, not all; method: immunoSEQ multiplex PCR. The data hold some 150,000 clones, with roughly 89% observed a single time. Sequenced here: peripheral blood, sampled on day 0 of AZD1222 vaccination. The receptors shown here come from an adult in good health. The CDR3 runs from the conserved cysteine through the conserved F or W. A D gene is named only where the DNA matches it firmly. Clone size is given for some rows only: seen once, a few or many times, or a class if the clone is expanded.

clone_size,d_call,j_call,cdr3_length,v_call,cdr3_nt,cdr3_aa
.,TRBD2,TRBJ2-3,16,TRBV3-1/TRBV3-2,TGTGCCAGCAGCCGAGGACTAGCGGGCTACACAGATACGCAGTATTTT,CASSRGLAGYTDTQYF
.,.,TRBJ1-2,15,TRBV15,TGTGCCACCACCGAAGGCGGGGGTTTCGACTATGGCTACACCTTC,CATTEGGGFDYGYTF
.,.,TRBJ1-3,16,TRBV5-4,TGTGCCAGCAGCACCGGGGGGGGCAGCCTCGGAAACACCATATATTTT,CASSTGGGSLGNTIYF
.,.,TRBJ2-3,14,TRBV7-9,TGTGCCAGCAGCCTGGGGGTAGGCGGAGATACGCAGTATTTT,CASSLGVGGDTQYF
.,.,TRBJ2-1,15,TRBV6-5,TGTGCCAGCAGAACACAGGAGAGCTCCTACAATGAGCAGTTCTTC,CASRTQESSYNEQFF
few,.,TRBJ2-1,15,TRBV5-1,TGCGCCAGCAGCTTGGAAGGAAACTCCTACAATGAGCAGTTCTTC,CASSLEGNSYNEQFF
.,TRBD2,TRBJ2-7,14,TRBV6-2/TRBV6-3,TGTGCCAGCAGTCGTGGACTAGCGCTCTACGAGCAGTACTTC,CASSRGLALYEQYF
.,.,TRBJ1-3,17,TRBV4-1,TGCGCCAGCAGCCAAGAGGGCCCTGTTGGTTTTGGAAACACCATATATTTT,CASSQEGPVGFGNTIYF
.,.,TRBJ2-3,15,TRBV7-3,TGTGCCAGCAGCTTAGGTTTACTCAGCACAGATACGCAGTATTTT,CASSLGLLSTDTQYF
.,TRBD2,TRBJ2-3,19,TRBV10-3,TGTGCCATCAGTGAACCACCGATAGCGGGAGGGCCGAGCACAGATACGCAGTATTTT,CAISEPPIAGGPSTDTQYF
.,.,TRBJ1-1,14,TRBV27,TGTGCCAGCAGCTGGGGACCTTCAGGGACTGAAGCTTTCTTT,CASSWGPSGTEAFF
.,TRBD1,TRBJ2-1,14,TRBV15,TGTGCCACCAGCAGAGGGGACAGGTCCAATGAGCAGTTCTTC,CATSRGDRSNEQFF
.,TRBD1,TRBJ1-6,15,TRBV9,TGTGCCAGCAGCATGGGGACAGGGCCAGATTCACCCCTCCACTTT,CASSMGTGPDSPLHF
.,.,TRBJ2-2,13,TRBV11-1,TGTGCCAGCAGCCCCGGGACCACCGGGGAGCTGTTTTTT,CASSPGTTGELFF
.,TRBD1,TRBJ2-7,16,TRBV4-3,TGCGCCAGCAGCCAAGGCTTGGGCAGGGGGTATTACGAGCAGTACTTC,CASSQGLGRGYYEQYF
.,.,TRBJ1-1,14,TRBV14,TGTGCCAGCAGCCAAGAGGAGGAGTCGACTGAAGCTTTCTTT,CASSQEEESTEAFF
.,.,TRBJ2-7,13,TRBV6-5,TGTGCCAGCAGCTACAGCGAATCCTACGAGCAGTACTTC,CASSYSESYEQYF
.,.,TRBJ2-5,13,TRBV20-1,TGCAGTGCTAGTCCATATTCTCAAGAGACCCAGTACTTC,CSASPYSQETQYF
.,.,TRBJ1-1,12,TRBV30,TGTGCCTGGAGGTTAGGGACTGCCGAAGCTTTCTTT,CAWRLGTAEAFF
.,.,TRBJ2-1,12,TRBV7-9,TGTGCCAGCGGAAAGAGGCTGGGGGAGCAGTTCTTC,CASGKRLGEQFF
.,TRBD2,TRBJ2-3,15,TRBV18,TGTGCCAGCTCACTCCAGACTAGCCTCACAGATACGCAGTATTTT,CASSLQTSLTDTQYF
.,.,TRBJ1-1,15,TRBV20-1,TGCAGTGCTAGTTACGGCAGCCCAATGAACACTGAAGCTTTCTTT,CSASYGSPMNTEAFF
.,.,TRBJ2-7,13,TRBV30,TGTGCCTGGAGTGTATCCAGTTCCTACGAGCAGTACTTC,CAWSVSSSYEQYF